These 28 T cell receptor beta chains came from one sample sequenced in a study of immune cell composition in non-small cell lung cancer. Libraries were prepared by immunoSEQ multiplex PCR; TCRdb keeps only in-frame clonotypes and omits some of them. In the table there are under 20,000 clones, 77% of which are singletons. Normal lung was sampled as far from the tumour as possible, at least 3 cm. These data were likewise used in another study, on CD4 T cells in lung cancer.

Sequenced material: non-adjacent lung tissue. These receptors all stem from a human donor with non-small cell lung cancer.

The genes are TRBV7-9 and TRBJ2-2, with TRBD2 matching over 11 bases. The CDR3 has 14 amino acids. Per germline, CDR1 SEHNR and CDR2 FQNEAQ (reference sequence). Germline trimming cut 3 bases from V and 6 bases from J; bases unmatched to any gene: 0. The CDR3 reads CASSLGLAAGELFF. CDR3 DNA: TGTGCCAGCAGCTTGGGACTAGCGGCCGGGGAGCTGTTTTTT.

The chain couples TRBV4-3 to TRBJ1-4; 9 bases agree with TRBD1. Trimming took 1 base from V and 0 from J; bases not matched to a gene: 9. CDR3 length: 19 amino acids. CDR1 and CDR2 from the germline V gene are LGHNA and YSLEER. The CDR3 nucleotides read TGCGCCAGCAGCCAAGGCGGACAGGGGCGATATGCAACTAATGAAAAACTGTTTTTT. The encoded protein is CASSQGGQGRYATNEKLFF.

The chain carries TRBV28 and TRBJ1-1, with a possible D match to TRBD1 (5 bases). Trimming left V 5 bases short and J 1 base short, with 20 bases between. CDR1 is MDHEN and CDR2 is SYDVKM in the germline V gene. This CDR3 is built from 17 residues. Here the CDR3 reads CASSQVGTASRNTEAFF. The CDR3 DNA reads as TGTGCCAGCAGTCAGGTCGGGACGGCGAGTAGGAACACTGAAGCTTTCTTT.

The chain joins TRBV13 to TRBJ2-6; tentatively, D is TRBD1 or TRBD2 (5 bases each). The CDR3 length is 15 residues. Germline-derived CDR1 and CDR2 are PRHDT and FYEKMQ (reference sequence). V lost 2 bases and J 4 bases, leaving 9 bases between the germline ends. CDR3 sequence (DNA): TGTGCCAGCAGCTTAACCGGGGCCGGGGCCAACGTCCTGACTTTC. Residues: CASSLTGAGANVLTF.

This clone has only one observation. V gene TRBV5-3 combines with J gene TRBJ1-1, with D maybe TRBD1 (6 bases). TRBV5-3 has ORF status, its function being uncertain. V was clipped by 8 bases and J by 2 bases, with 16 bases between them. The CDR3 consists of 14 residues. The CDR3 DNA sequence: TGTGCCAGCAGCCCGCAGGGGTTTAACACTGAAGCTTTCTTT. The encoded protein is CASSPQGFNTEAFF.

V gene TRBV6-6 combines with J gene TRBJ1-5; no clear D. This CDR3 contains 11 residues. Looked up from germline, CDR1 is MNHNY and CDR2 is SVGAGI (reference sequence). Trimming took off 5 bases at V and 4 bases at J, with 3 bases between the two ends. The chain's CDR3 is CASSQNQPQHF. In nucleotides, the CDR3 is TGTGCCAGCAGTCAAAATCAGCCCCAGCATTTT.

V is TRBV5-1 and J is TRBJ2-1; TRBD2 aligns across 12 bases. Germline CDR1 is SGHRS and CDR2 is YFSETQ. Trimming at V came to 3 bases and at J to 9 bases, leaving 7 bases not matched to a gene. The CDR3 consists of 15 residues. CDR3 protein: CASSSSGGAGSEQFF. As DNA, the CDR3 is TGCGCCAGCAGCTCTAGCGGGGGGGCCGGGAGTGAGCAGTTCTTC.

Points on this clone: This CDR3 is also generated by other DNA sequences in the sample. The V gene is TRBV2, the J gene TRBJ1-5; 8 bases align to TRBD1. CDR1 SNHLY and CDR2 FYNNEI come from the germline V gene. V trimming: 4 bases; J trimming: 7 bases; junction bases outside the gene matches: 9. This CDR3 region has 15 residues. In DNA, the CDR3 is TGTGCCAGCAGTGGGCAGGGGGCACCGGGACAGCCCCAGCATTTT. Amino acid sequence: CASSGQGAPGQPQHF.

V usage is TRBV15 and J usage is TRBJ2-1; TRBD2 aligns across 8 bases. Germline V lookup: CDR1 LNHNV, CDR2 YYDKDF (reference sequence). V shed 0 bases, J shed 6 bases, and the junction held 4 bases outside the gene matches. The CDR3 sequence is 15 residues long. This CDR3 reads CATSRERTSSNEQFF. The CDR3 nucleotides are TGTGCCACCAGCAGAGAAAGGACTAGCTCCAATGAGCAGTTCTTC.

The genes are TRBV5-1 and TRBJ1-2; possibly TRBD1 for D (6 bases). V shed 4 bases and J shed 4 bases, with 17 bases lying between them. The germline V gene encodes CDR1 SGHRS and CDR2 YFSETQ. CDR3 length: 15 residues. This CDR3 is CASSTTGATLYGYTF. CDR3 nucleotides: TGCGCCAGCAGCACGACAGGCGCTACCCTCTATGGCTACACCTTC.

The chain links TRBV7-8 to TRBJ2-7; D remains unclear. Germline V gene sequence: CDR1 SGHVS, CDR2 FQNEAQ. CDR3 size: 15 residues. Between the trimmed V and J ends, which lost 0 bases and 3 bases, there was a span of 12 bases. CDR3 sequence: CASSLALITGYEQYF. The CDR3, as DNA: TGTGCCAGCAGCTTAGCTTTAATTACCGGCTACGAGCAGTACTTC.

Turning to this clone: Other DNA sequences in the sample encode the same CDR3. The chain carries TRBV7-9 and TRBJ1-3; D gene uncertain. Trimming removed 6 bases at V and 0 bases at J, with 15 bases between. CDR1 is SEHNR, CDR2 FQNEAQ, per germline (reference sequence). This CDR3 contains 16 residues. The CDR3 sequence is CASSPRRQSSGNTIYF. The CDR3 DNA sequence: TGTGCCAGCAGTCCCCGGAGGCAGTCCTCTGGAAACACCATATATTTT.

In regard to this clone: One end of the junction does not line up with germline, which may come from a read error. V gene TRBV2 combines with J gene TRBJ2-7, with 10 bases matching TRBD1. The CDR3 extends over 11 amino acids. Germline CDR1 reads SNHLY; CDR2 reads FYNNEI. For the CDR3, the DNA is TGTGCCAGCAGCGTTGACAGGGGGCTCCACTTC. Translated, it gives CASSVDRGLHF.

The V gene is TRBV27, the J gene TRBJ2-7; D remains unclear. V was trimmed by 3 bases and J by 7 bases, leaving 13 bases between them. This CDR3 region has 13 residues. CDR1 is MNHEY and CDR2 is SMNVEV in the germline V gene (reference sequence). The CDR3 nucleotides are TGTGCCAGCAGTTTTGTAGGTTTCGAAGAGCAGTACTTC. Translation: CASSFVGFEEQYF.

V usage is TRBV4-2 and J usage is TRBJ1-1; no definite D call. V lost 4 bases, J lost 1 base, and 7 bases lay in between. This CDR3 spans 13 amino acids. Germline loops: CDR1 LGHNA, CDR2 YNFKEQ. CDR3 region: CASSPERNTEAFF. CDR3 bases: TGTGCCAGCAGCCCCGAGAGGAACACTGAAGCTTTCTTT.

This chain connects TRBV18 to TRBJ2-3; TRBD2 agrees at 8 bases. The length of the CDR3 is 15 residues. V lost 4 bases and J lost 0; bases outside the gene matches: 3. CDR1 is KGHSH and CDR2 is LQKENI in the germline V gene. The CDR3 sequence: CASSLGLESTDTQYF. DNA for the CDR3: TGTGCCAGCTCACTGGGACTAGAGAGCACAGATACGCAGTATTTT.

The chain is built from TRBV19 and TRBJ2-3, with 7 bases lining up with TRBD1. The V gene end was trimmed by 5 bases and the J gene end by 4 bases; junction bases not matched to a gene: 9. Germline loops: CDR1 LNHDA, CDR2 SQIVND (reference sequence). The CDR3 length is 15 residues. CDR3 protein: CASSRQGGGADTQYF. The CDR3 bases are TGTGCCAGTAGTCGACAGGGTGGGGGAGCAGATACGCAGTATTTT.

The V and J genes are TRBV29-1 and TRBJ1-1; no definite D call. Germline lookup yields CDR1 SQVTM and CDR2 ANQGSEA. The V end was cut by 5 bases, the J end by 8 bases, with 15 bases between. This CDR3 comprises 12 residues. The CDR3 loop reads CSVPRRGGEAFF. DNA of the CDR3: TGCAGCGTTCCCCGGCGGGGAGGGGAAGCTTTCTTT.

V usage is TRBV4-2 and J usage is TRBJ2-7; D is undetermined. Looked up from germline, CDR1 is LGHNA and CDR2 is YNFKEQ. The CDR3 spans 14 residues. With 1 base removed from V and 1 base from J, the gap between germline ends came to 8 bases. In nucleotides, the CDR3 is TGTGCCAGCAGCCAAGTGGGCGGTTCCTACGAGCAGTACTTC. It yields the protein CASSQVGGSYEQYF.

This clone is judged medium-sized (0.01 to 0.1%). Other DNA sequences within the sample encode an identical CDR3. The chain employs TRBV20-1 and TRBJ2-5; D is ambiguous. The V end was cut by 2 bases, the J end by 2 bases, with 0 bases between. CDR3 length: 10 residues. Germline-derived CDR1 and CDR2 are DFQATT and SNEGSKA (reference sequence). The CDR3 spells CSARQETQYF. The CDR3 region has the DNA TGCAGTGCTAGACAAGAGACCCAGTACTTC.

The J gene is TRBJ2-2, the V gene TRBV11-1; D is possibly TRBD1 (5 bases). Germline lookup yields CDR1 SGHAT and CDR2 FQDESV (reference sequence). The CDR3 contains 12 residues. The V end was cut by 5 bases, the J end by 10 bases, with 11 bases between. The CDR3, as DNA: TGTGCCAGCAGCGCGCAGGGTCCGGAGCTGTTTTTT. As protein: CASSAQGPELFF.

CDR3 DNA: TGCGCCAGCGGGACAGGGAATGTCGGGGAGCTGTTTTTT. Amino acids: CASGTGNVGELFF. This chain connects TRBV5-1 to TRBJ2-2; TRBD1 aligns across 9 bases. With V trimmed by 7 bases and J by 7 bases, 5 bases remained unmatched. The germline V gene encodes CDR1 SGHRS and CDR2 YFSETQ. CDR3 length: 13 amino acids.

The CDR3 reads CASSQEATGYYGYTF. Here the CDR3 DNA reads TGTGCCAGCAGCCAAGAGGCGACAGGGTACTATGGCTACACCTTC. The chain has TRBV4-2 and TRBJ1-2; 7 bases are a match to TRBD1. CDR3 size: 15 residues. The germline V gene encodes CDR1 LGHNA and CDR2 YNFKEQ. J was trimmed by 3 bases and V by 0 bases; bases with no gene match: 4.

The DNA of the CDR3 is TGTGCCAGCAGTCTAGCGGGGGGGCAAAGGAACGGGGAGCTGTTTTTT. Translation gives CASSLAGGQRNGELFF. The chain employs TRBV2 and TRBJ2-2, with 12 bases fitting TRBD2. Germline-derived CDR1 and CDR2 are SNHLY and FYNNEI. With V trimmed by 5 bases and J by 7 bases, 8 bases remained unmatched. The CDR3 loop spans 16 amino acids.

The chain couples TRBV7-9 to TRBJ1-2; D is unresolved. The CDR3 runs 12 residues. Germline V CDR1 and CDR2: SEHNR, FQNEAQ (reference sequence). Trimming shortened V by 2 bases and J by 2 bases, and 3 bases separated the two germline ends. The CDR3 region is CASSLTNYGYTF. CDR3 DNA sequence: TGTGCCAGCAGCTTAACGAACTATGGCTACACCTTC.

V and J are TRBV7-9 and TRBJ1-2, with TRBD1 matching 7 bases. Germline V lookup: CDR1 SEHNR, CDR2 FQNEAQ (reference sequence). This CDR3 has 13 amino acids. The junction had 9 bases not matched to a gene; V was cut back by 4 bases and J by 10 bases. DNA of the CDR3: TGTGCCAGCAGCTCACCGGGACAGCGAAACTACACCTTC. This encodes CASSSPGQRNYTF. Drawing the rest from reference TRBV7-9 and TRBJ1-2, the complete variable domain is DTGVSQNPRHKITKRGQNVTFRCDPISEHNRLYWYRQTLGQGPEFLTYFQNEAQLEKSRLLSDRFSAERPKGSFSTLEIQRTEQGDSAMYLCASSSPGQRNYTFGSGTRLTVV.

V usage is TRBV15 and J usage is TRBJ1-1; the D is unclear. The CDR3 loop spans 13 amino acids. V dropped 0 bases and J dropped 4 bases, with 6 bases sitting between them. CDR1 is LNHNV, CDR2 YYDKDF, per germline (reference sequence). The CDR3 sequence is CATSRDLSTEAFF. In DNA form, the CDR3 reads TGTGCCACCAGCAGAGATCTTAGCACTGAAGCTTTCTTT.

This chain connects TRBV6-5 to TRBJ2-5; unclear D gene. The V end lost 8 bases, the J end lost 5 bases, and 15 bases lay between the germline ends. This CDR3 has 13 amino acids. Germline-derived CDR1 and CDR2 are MNHEY and SVGAGI. CDR3 nucleotides: TGTGCCAGCTTTTCCCCTGTGCAGGAGACCCAGTACTTC. Protein sequence: CASFSPVQETQYF.